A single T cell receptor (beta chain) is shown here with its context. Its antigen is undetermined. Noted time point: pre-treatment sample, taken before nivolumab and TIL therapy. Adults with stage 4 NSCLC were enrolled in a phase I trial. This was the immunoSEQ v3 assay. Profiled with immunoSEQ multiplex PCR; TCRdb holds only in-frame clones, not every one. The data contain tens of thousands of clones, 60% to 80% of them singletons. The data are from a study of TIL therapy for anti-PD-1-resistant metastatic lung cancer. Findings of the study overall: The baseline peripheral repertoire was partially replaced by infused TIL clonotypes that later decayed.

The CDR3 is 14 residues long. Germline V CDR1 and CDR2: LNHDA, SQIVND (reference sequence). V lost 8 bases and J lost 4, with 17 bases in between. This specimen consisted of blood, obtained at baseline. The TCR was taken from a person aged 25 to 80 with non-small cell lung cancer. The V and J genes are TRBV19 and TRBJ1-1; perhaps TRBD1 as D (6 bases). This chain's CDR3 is CASFQGLGFTEAFF. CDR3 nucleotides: TGTGCCAGTTTCCAGGGGTTAGGATTCACTGAAGCTTTCTTT.